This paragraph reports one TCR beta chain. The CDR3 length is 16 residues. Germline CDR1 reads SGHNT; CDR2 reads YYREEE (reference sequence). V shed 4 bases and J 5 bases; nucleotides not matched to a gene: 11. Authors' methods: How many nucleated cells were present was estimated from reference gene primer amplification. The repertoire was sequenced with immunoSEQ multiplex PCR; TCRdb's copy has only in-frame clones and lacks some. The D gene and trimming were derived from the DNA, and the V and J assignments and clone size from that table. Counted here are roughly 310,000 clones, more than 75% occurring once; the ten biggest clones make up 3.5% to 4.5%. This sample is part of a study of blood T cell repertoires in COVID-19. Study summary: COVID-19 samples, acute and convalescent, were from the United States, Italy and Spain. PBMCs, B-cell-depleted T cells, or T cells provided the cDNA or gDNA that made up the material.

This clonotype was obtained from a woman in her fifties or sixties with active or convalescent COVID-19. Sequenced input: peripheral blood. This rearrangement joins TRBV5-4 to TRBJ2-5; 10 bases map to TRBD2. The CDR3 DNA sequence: TGTGCCAGCAGCCCGACCACTAGCGGGGTTGGGGAGACCCAGTACTTC. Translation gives CASSPTTSGVGETQYF.